A single sample is the source of the 23 T cell receptor beta chains below, sequenced in a study of cytomegalovirus exposure and HLA in healthy donors. Assay used: immunoSEQ multiplex PCR; TCRdb lists only in-frame clones, some missing. The sample carries 75,000 to 90,000 clones, 90% to 97% recorded once. Sequencing was carried out using PBMCs. The receptor set was obtained from a man aged 18-30 years in good health and CMV-seropositive.

V gene TRBV6-5 combines with J gene TRBJ2-3; D unclear. The CDR3 is made up of 13 amino acids. Germline loops: CDR1 MNHEY, CDR2 SVGAGI. Trimming took off 6 bases at V and 1 base at J, with 8 bases between the two ends. CDR3 bases: TGTGCCAGCAGCTCTCTTGGCACAGATACGCAGTATTTT. Translating gives CASSSLGTDTQYF.

The chain has TRBV30 and TRBJ1-2; D ambiguous. The CDR3 has 12 amino acids. CDR1 GTSNPN and CDR2 SVGIG come from the germline V gene (reference sequence). The CDR3 DNA reads TGTGGCTGCCAGACACAAATAGGTGGCTACACCTTC. It specifies CGCQTQIGGYTF.

This clone was seen a single time. The chain combines TRBV5-8 with TRBJ2-3, with 8 bases matching TRBD2. V shed 3 bases and J 0 bases; nucleotides not matched to a gene: 0. The germline gives CDR1 SGHTS, CDR2 YDEGEE. The CDR3 runs to 14 residues. In nucleotides, the CDR3 is TGTGCCAGCAGCTCTAGCGGGAGCACAGATACGCAGTATTTT. As protein: CASSSSGSTDTQYF.

The chain carries TRBV15 and TRBJ2-3, with TRBD1 matching over 10 bases. This CDR3 is built from 16 residues. Unmatched junction bases numbered 8, after V lost 4 bases and J lost 4 bases. In germline, CDR1 is LNHNV, CDR2 YYDKDF (reference sequence). In DNA, the CDR3 is TGTGCCACCAGCACCGAGGACAGGGGGTCCCCAGATACGCAGTATTTT. Its protein product is CATSTEDRGSPDTQYF. The full variable domain, rest sourced from reference TRBV15 and TRBJ2-3, is DAMVIQNPRYQVTQFGKPVTLSCSQTLNHNVMYWYQQKSSQAPKLLFHYYDKDFNNEADTPDNFQSRRPNTSFCFLDIRSPGLGDTAMYLCATSTEDRGSPDTQYFGPGTRLTVL.

V gene TRBV6-6 combines with J gene TRBJ2-5, with a possible D match to TRBD2 (6 bases). The germline V and J ends were trimmed by 6 bases and 5 bases, with 16 bases remaining between them. Germline V gives CDR1 MNHNY, CDR2 SVGAGI (reference sequence). This CDR3 region has 14 residues. CDR3 sequence reads: CASRPQAGRETQYF. CDR3 DNA: TGTGCCAGCAGACCCCAAGCGGGCAGGGAGACCCAGTACTTC.

The genes are TRBV5-1 and TRBJ2-1, with TRBD2 matching 8 bases. The CDR3 length is 14 residues. Losses at the gene ends were 5 bases for V and 1 base for J; bases not matched to a gene: 2. Germline loops: CDR1 SGHRS, CDR2 YFSETQ. This CDR3 reads CASRERESYNEQFF. Written as DNA, the CDR3 is TGCGCCAGCAGGGAGCGGGAGTCCTACAATGAGCAGTTCTTC. The variable domain in full, completed from reference TRBV5-1 and TRBJ2-1, reads KAGVTQTPRYLIKTRGQQVTLSCSPISGHRSVSWYQQTPGQGLQFLFEYFSETQRNKGNFPGRFSGRQFSNSRSEMNVSTLELGDSALYLCASRERESYNEQFFGPGTRLTVL.

The chain links TRBV5-1 to TRBJ2-7, with TRBD1 matching 7 bases. Looked up from germline, CDR1 is SGHRS and CDR2 is YFSETQ. The CDR3 is made up of 15 amino acids. With V trimmed by 1 base and J by 0 bases, 4 bases remained unmatched. The DNA for the CDR3 is TGCGCCAGCAGCTTGTTGGGACAGAGCTCCTACGAGCAGTACTTC. It codes for CASSLLGQSSYEQYF.

The chain links TRBV7-3 to TRBJ2-3; 9 bases agree with TRBD2. V lost 3 bases and J lost 0; bases outside the gene matches: 7. The germline CDR1 and CDR2 sequences are SGHTA and FQGTGA. The CDR3 has 17 amino acids. CDR3 in amino acids: CASSFDGAGGSTDTQYF. The CDR3 bases are TGTGCCAGCAGCTTTGACGGGGCGGGAGGGAGCACAGATACGCAGTATTTT.

This sequence joins TRBV5-4 and TRBJ2-7; 10 bases line up with TRBD1. The trim removed 4 bases at V and 3 bases at J, leaving 4 bases unmatched. CDR3 length equals 14 residues. The germline V gene encodes CDR1 SGHNT and CDR2 YYREEE (reference sequence). CDR3 amino acids: CASSVDRGFYEQYF. In DNA form, the CDR3 reads TGTGCCAGCAGCGTGGACAGGGGGTTCTACGAGCAGTACTTC.

This clone was counted between two and nine times. The chain links TRBV11-2 to TRBJ2-5; 10 nucleotides align to TRBD1. The CDR3 extends over 15 amino acids. Germline CDR1 is SGHAT and CDR2 is FQNNGV. J was trimmed by 5 bases and V by 7 bases; bases with no gene match: 10. For the CDR3, the DNA is TGTGCCAGCACCCCGGGACAGGGGCCTCGGGAGACCCAGTACTTC. Translation gives CASTPGQGPRETQYF.

This chain links TRBV4-1 with TRBJ1-3, with TRBD1 matching 7 bases. With 8 bases clipped from V and 1 base from J, the junction kept 14 bases outside the gene matches. Germline V lookup: CDR1 MGHRA, CDR2 YSYEKL. The CDR3 runs to 17 residues. The CDR3 DNA follows: TGCGCCAGCCACCCAGGGGGGCGAGGACCATCTGGAAACACCATATATTTT. Its translation: CASHPGGRGPSGNTIYF.

The chain employs TRBV11-2 and TRBJ1-2, with D uncertain. Trimming left V 3 bases short and J 4 bases short, with 9 bases between. The CDR3 is made up of 13 amino acids. CDR1 is SGHAT, CDR2 FQNNGV, per germline. CDR3 nucleotide sequence: TGTGCCAGCAGCTTTGAATCGGTCTATGGCTACACCTTC. Amino acid sequence: CASSFESVYGYTF.

The chain has TRBV6-4 and TRBJ2-2; the D is unclear. CDR3 length equals 14 residues. The V gene's germline CDR1 is MRHNA and CDR2 SNTAGT. V shed 0 bases and J shed 7 bases, with 9 bases lying between them. The CDR3: CASSDSVLSGELFF. In nucleotides, the CDR3 is TGTGCCAGCAGTGACTCGGTATTGAGCGGGGAGCTGTTTTTT.

The chain employs TRBV18 and TRBJ1-2; D perhaps matches TRBD1 (6 bases). The CDR3 is 15 residues long. CDR1 is KGHSH and CDR2 is LQKENI in the germline V gene. Trimming stripped 2 bases from V and 7 bases from J, with 17 bases between. CDR3 in DNA: TGTGCCAGCTCACCATCTTCAGGGACAACTGGTGGCTACACCTTC. It encodes CASSPSSGTTGGYTF.

The chain employs TRBV4-2 and TRBJ2-7, with D maybe TRBD2 (6 bases). Between the trimmed V and J ends, which lost 0 bases and 7 bases, there was a span of 13 bases. The germline V gene has CDR1 LGHNA and CDR2 YNFKEQ. This CDR3 contains 14 residues. The CDR3 region has the DNA TGTGCCAGCAGCCAAGATCTTACTAGCTGGGAGCAGTACTTC. Protein sequence: CASSQDLTSWEQYF.

CDR3 residues: CAATPGRGLYEQYF. In nucleotides, the CDR3 is TGTGCCGCCACCCCGGGCAGGGGGCTCTACGAGCAGTACTTC. The chain has TRBV6-1 and TRBJ2-7; 8 nucleotides line up with TRBD1. CDR1 is MNHNS, CDR2 SASEGT, per germline. This CDR3 is built from 14 residues. Losses at the gene ends were 11 bases for V and 3 bases for J; bases not matched to a gene: 12.

The rearrangement joins TRBV7-6 to TRBJ2-3; the match to TRBD2 covers 13 bases. V shed 5 bases and J 14 bases; nucleotides not matched to a gene: 7. The germline gives CDR1 SGHVS, CDR2 FNYEAQ. This CDR3 has 13 amino acids. The CDR3: CASSPVGLAGLYF. Written as DNA, the CDR3 is TGTGCCAGCAGCCCGGTGGGACTAGCGGGATTGTATTTT.

This clone appeared once. The chain links TRBV28 to TRBJ1-5; D not resolved. CDR1 and CDR2 (germline): MDHEN, SYDVKM. CDR3 size: 14 residues. The V end lost 2 bases, the J end lost 3 bases, and 8 bases lay between the germline ends. The CDR3 nucleotides are TGTGCCAGCAGTTTAAGAGGTAACAATCAGCCCCAGCATTTT. It translates to CASSLRGNNQPQHF.

This chain links TRBV7-9 with TRBJ1-1; TRBD1 matches 7 bases. The CDR3 loop spans 15 amino acids. With 4 bases clipped from V and 5 bases from J, the junction kept 10 bases outside the gene matches. Germline V lookup: CDR1 SEHNR, CDR2 FQNEAQ (reference sequence). The CDR3 spells CASSSPYAQGTEAFF. Written as DNA, the CDR3 is TGTGCCAGCAGCTCGCCTTATGCACAGGGGACTGAAGCTTTCTTT. Looking up the rest from reference TRBV7-9 and TRBJ1-1 gives the full variable domain: DTGVSQNPRHKITKRGQNVTFRCDPISEHNRLYWYRQTLGQGPEFLTYFQNEAQLEKSRLLSDRFSAERPKGSFSTLEIQRTEQGDSAMYLCASSSPYAQGTEAFFGQGTRLTVV.

The V and J genes are TRBV7-9 and TRBJ1-4; D is unclear. This CDR3 is 13 amino acids long. Germline CDR1 is SEHNR and CDR2 is FQNEAQ (reference sequence). V lost 2 bases and J 5 bases, leaving 6 bases between the germline ends. CDR3 nucleotides: TGTGCCAGCAGCTTATATATGAATGAAAAACTGTTTTTT. It encodes CASSLYMNEKLFF.

CDR3 sequence (DNA): TGTGCCAGCAGCCAAGAACAGGGATCCAACTATGGCTACACCTTC. Its translation: CASSQEQGSNYGYTF. This chain links TRBV14 with TRBJ1-2; TRBD1 is a possible D gene (6 bases). The germline V gene has CDR1 SGHDN and CDR2 FVKESK. V lost 0 bases and J lost 2, with 10 bases in between. The CDR3 is 15 amino acids.

This chain joins TRBV2 and TRBJ2-3, with D perhaps TRBD2 (5 bases). From germline, CDR1 is SNHLY and CDR2 FYNNEI. The CDR3 runs 13 residues. V was pared by 8 bases and J by 1 base, with 10 bases between. The CDR3 reads CASEKEGTDTQYF. The CDR3 DNA is TGTGCCAGCGAGAAGGAGGGCACAGATACGCAGTATTTT.

CDR3 amino acids: CASSPAGGGNYEQYF. The CDR3 DNA sequence: TGTGCCAGCAGTCCAGCAGGAGGCGGGAACTACGAGCAGTACTTC. The rearrangement uses TRBV28 and TRBJ2-7; tentatively, D is TRBD2 (6 bases). Per the germline V gene, CDR1 is MDHEN and CDR2 is SYDVKM. The CDR3 runs 15 residues. Trimming stripped 5 bases from V and 3 bases from J, with 17 bases between.